The next 9 T cell receptor beta chains were all read from a single sample in a study of CD8+ T cells in alopecia areata. Extraction of RNA preceded its reverse transcription into cDNA, which served as the sequencing template. Clones were sequenced by immunoSEQ multiplex PCR, and TCRdb holds only the in-frame ones, with some missing. Altogether about 4,300 clones are present, roughly 71% being singletons, with the ten largest covering about 8.4%. Noted treatment: oral pan-JAK inhibitor, 5-10 mg twice daily. Lesional scalp punch biopsies and peripheral blood were collected from alopecia areata patients. The specimen comprised skin, sampled at week 24, from a patient treated with tofacitinib. These TCRs come from a human donor with alopecia areata.

This clone was observed a few times. The chain links TRBV7-2 to TRBJ2-3; the D is unclear. Germline CDR1 SGHTA, CDR2 FQGNSA. With 5 bases removed from V and 2 bases from J, the gap between germline ends came to 11 bases. The CDR3 is made up of 14 amino acids. The CDR3: CASSLRGITDTQYF. CDR3 nucleotide sequence: TGTGCCAGCAGCCTCCGAGGTATCACAGATACGCAGTATTTT.

The chain employs TRBV15 and TRBJ2-1, with 10 bases matching TRBD2. This CDR3 region has 18 residues. Germline V gene sequence: CDR1 LNHNV, CDR2 YYDKDF (reference sequence). Losses at the gene ends were 3 bases for V and 6 bases for J; bases not matched to a gene: 14. The CDR3 sequence: CATSSDHRRLAGANEQFF. CDR3 bases: TGTGCCACCAGCAGTGACCACCGGCGGCTAGCGGGGGCCAATGAGCAGTTCTTC.

This clone was observed a handful of times. The chain is built from TRBV15 and TRBJ2-5, with D possibly being TRBD1 (6 bases). This CDR3 region has 15 residues. Germline V CDR1 and CDR2: LNHNV, YYDKDF (reference sequence). V shed 0 bases and J shed 7 bases, with 15 bases lying between them. In DNA, the CDR3 is TGTGCCACCAGCAGAGACAGGGGAACCCCTCGGACCCAGTACTTC. It is translated as CATSRDRGTPRTQYF.

This chain's CDR3 is CPGRRMRKTYGYTF. CDR3 coding DNA: TGTCCTGGGAGACGAATGAGAAAGACCTATGGCTACACCTTC. The gene calls are TRBV22-1 and TRBJ1-2. TRBV22-1 is a documented pseudogene. The CDR3 spans 14 residues.

The chain links TRBV11-2 to TRBJ1-1; D unclear. V was pared by 4 bases and J by 1 base, with 10 bases between. The CDR3 totals 14 residues. Germline loops: CDR1 SGHAT, CDR2 FQNNGV. The CDR3 protein is CASSYRGQNTEAFF. The CDR3 bases are TGTGCCAGCAGCTATAGAGGGCAGAACACTGAAGCTTTCTTT. The variable domain in full, completed from reference TRBV11-2 and TRBJ1-1, reads EAGVAQSPRYKIIEKRQSVAFWCNPISGHATLYWYQQILGQGPKLLIQFQNNGVVDDSQLPKDRFSAERLKGVDSTLKIQPAKLEDSAVYLCASSYRGQNTEAFFGQGTRLTVV.

V gene TRBV5-5 combines with J gene TRBJ2-7, with D tentatively TRBD2 (6 bases). This CDR3 is built from 14 residues. Germline CDR1 reads SGHKS; CDR2 reads YYEKEE (reference sequence). Trimming removed 4 bases at V and 5 bases at J, with 16 bases between. CDR3 region: CASSTWDFQNEQYF. DNA for the CDR3: TGTGCCAGCAGCACCTGGGACTTTCAGAACGAGCAGTACTTC.

This chain joins TRBV19 and TRBJ2-3, with TRBD2 matching over 10 bases. The CDR3 has 15 amino acids. V shed 4 bases, J shed 5 bases, and the junction held 6 bases outside the gene matches. CDR1 is LNHDA and CDR2 is SQIVND in the germline V gene (reference sequence). Here the CDR3 reads CASSTASGSGDTQYF. In nucleotides, the CDR3 is TGTGCCAGTAGTACCGCTAGCGGGAGTGGAGATACGCAGTATTTT.

The chain links TRBV7-3 to TRBJ1-1; the match to TRBD1 covers 7 bases. This CDR3 contains 14 residues. Germline V gene sequence: CDR1 SGHTA, CDR2 FQGTGA. J lost 9 bases, V lost 2 bases, and 9 bases had no gene match. The CDR3 loop reads CASSLHWDSQKAFF. The CDR3 region has the DNA TGTGCCAGCAGCTTACATTGGGACAGCCAGAAAGCTTTCTTT.

V gene TRBV10-3 combines with J gene TRBJ1-1; D gene uncertain. The CDR3 runs 17 residues. CDR1 is ENHRY and CDR2 is SYGVKD in the germline V gene. V lost 9 bases to trimming and J lost 3 bases, with 26 bases between them. The DNA of the CDR3 is TGTGCCATATCAGGCTCCGTCACAAGGGTGCCCTACACTGAAGCTTTCTTT. Its protein product is CAISGSVTRVPYTEAFF.